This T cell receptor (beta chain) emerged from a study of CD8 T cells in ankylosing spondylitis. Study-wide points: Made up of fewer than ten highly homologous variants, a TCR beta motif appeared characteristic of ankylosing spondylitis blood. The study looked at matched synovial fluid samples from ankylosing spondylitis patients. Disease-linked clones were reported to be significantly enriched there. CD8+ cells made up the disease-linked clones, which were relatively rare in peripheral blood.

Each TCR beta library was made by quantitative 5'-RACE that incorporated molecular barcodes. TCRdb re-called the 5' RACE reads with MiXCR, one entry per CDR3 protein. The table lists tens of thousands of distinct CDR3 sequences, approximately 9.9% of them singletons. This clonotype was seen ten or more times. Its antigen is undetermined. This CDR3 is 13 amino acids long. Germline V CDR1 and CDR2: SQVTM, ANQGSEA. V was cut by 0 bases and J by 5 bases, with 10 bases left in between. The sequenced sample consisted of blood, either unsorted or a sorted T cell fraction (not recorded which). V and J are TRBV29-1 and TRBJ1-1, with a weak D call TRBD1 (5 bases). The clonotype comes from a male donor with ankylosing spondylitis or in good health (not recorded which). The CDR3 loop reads CSVEEGERTEAFF. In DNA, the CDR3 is TGCAGCGTTGAAGAGGGGGAAAGGACTGAAGCTTTCTTT.